This TCR beta chain came from a study of T-cell reconstitution after alpha-beta-depleted transplantation in children (dated by TCRdb to 2016 to 2017). Regarding the research as a whole: Using TCR repertoire profiling, the study followed T-cell immune reconstitution in a quantitative way in children after TCRalphabeta/CD19-depleted allogeneic hematopoietic cell transplantation.

At least ten counts were recorded for this clonotype. This receptor's antigen is unknown. Base quality data are lacking; no much larger clone is found one base away. The method was PCR. Sequencing took place on an Illumina HiSeq 2500. TCR library preparation used molecular barcoding, with unique molecular identifiers applied to normalize quantification of the TCRbeta repertoire. The public reads were reanalyzed by TCRdb: fastp trimming at Q25, MiXCR alignment, in-frame beta chains only. Rows are unified per CDR3 protein, each entry keeping the most common DNA and genes. For this sample the table gives about 690,000 distinct CDR3 sequences, of which 16% were detected only once. Around 0.96% of the sample goes to the ten largest clones. The CDR3 contains 14 residues, cysteine and phenylalanine counted. Only the CDR3 part of the read is kept: 42 bases, read in frame from the first base. Trimming costs V 4 bases and J 0 bases, and their ends lie 13 bases apart. The germline V gene gives CDR1 as SQVTM and CDR2 as ANQGSEA.

Source: PBMCs from the stem cell graft donor, taken from the stem cell graft. The V and J segments used are TRBV29-1 and TRBJ2-7, and perhaps TRBD1 as D gene, on 6 matching bases. The TCR was taken from a human donor who donated a stem cell graft to a child with acute myeloid leukemia. In nucleotides, the sequence is TGCAGCGTTGGGCCCAGGGGCCTCTCCTACGAGCAGTACTTC. Its amino acids are CSVGPRGLSYEQYF.